The TCR beta chain under discussion was sequenced for a study of T cells in Graves' hyperthyroidism and ophthalmopathy. Study-wide results and caveats: In the blood, most expanded thyroid clonotypes above 0.001 appeared as well.

Amplified TCR beta CDR3 regions derived from RNA transcripts. TCR CDR3 underwent first-round RT-PCR with the HTBI primer set. TCRdb re-derived calls from the multiplex PCR reads in MiXCR, one entry per CDR3 protein. Of fewer than 650,000 distinct CDR3 sequences detected, over 11% appear once; the ten largest clones hold 5.8%. Orbital computed tomography, thyroid ultrasound, serum thyroxine and TRAb, and clinical symptoms together informed the diagnoses. A sample of blood taken at first hyperthyroidism diagnosis preceded any ophthalmopathy symptoms. This clonotype was observed many times. Its specificity is not known. The CDR3 runs 17 residues. Deletions cut 4 bases from V and 1 base from J, with 15 bases between. Germline lookup yields CDR1 SGHRS and CDR2 YFSETQ.

This receptor was identified in a woman aged 25 to 39 with Graves' hyperthyroidism that later progressed to Graves' ophthalmopathy. The sequencing sample was made of blood. The gene calls are TRBV5-1 and TRBJ2-6; unclear D gene. The CDR3 sequence is CASSPHLIGSGANVLTF. CDR3 in DNA: TGCGCCAGCAGCCCACACTTGATCGGGTCTGGGGCCAACGTCCTGACTTTC.